These 14 T cell receptor beta chains originate from one sample sequenced in a study of T cell responses to AZD1222 COVID-19 vaccine. Sequencing used immunoSEQ multiplex PCR; TCRdb keeps in-frame clones, though not all of them. The table shows around 78,000 clones, with about nine tenths occurring only once. The sample here was peripheral blood, taken on day 0 of MenACWY control vaccination. The receptor source for this set is an adult in good health.

V is TRBV27 and J is TRBJ1-1; D is ambiguous. This CDR3 spans 14 amino acids. CDR1 is MNHEY, CDR2 SMNVEV, per germline (reference sequence). With 5 bases removed from V and 5 bases from J, the gap between germline ends came to 15 bases. The CDR3 reads CASSPQTLGTEAFF. In DNA form, the CDR3 reads TGTGCCAGCAGTCCACAGACCCTGGGGACTGAAGCTTTCTTT.

The rearrangement links TRBV6-5 to TRBJ1-4; D uncertain. The CDR3 is 14 residues long. Between the trimmed V and J ends, which lost 6 bases and 3 bases, there was a span of 11 bases. The germline gives CDR1 MNHEY, CDR2 SVGAGI. The chain's CDR3 is CASRMGVANEKLFF. In DNA, the CDR3 is TGTGCCAGCAGGATGGGAGTGGCTAATGAAAAACTGTTTTTT.

This chain uses TRBV10-2 with TRBJ1-5, with D possibly TRBD1 on 5 matching bases. This CDR3 contains 15 residues. V was pared by 2 bases and J by 5 bases, with 13 bases between. Germline CDR1 WSHSY, CDR2 SAAADI. CDR3 region: CASSEPAGPDQPQHF. The CDR3 nucleotides are TGCGCCAGCAGTGAGCCGGCAGGGCCCGATCAGCCCCAGCATTTT.

This chain joins TRBV28 and TRBJ1-4, with 7 bases that match TRBD1. J was trimmed by 3 bases and V by 7 bases; bases with no gene match: 5. Germline V gives CDR1 MDHEN, CDR2 SYDVKM. This CDR3 has 14 amino acids. CDR3 protein: CASNQGGPNEKLFF. DNA for the CDR3: TGTGCCAGCAACCAGGGGGGTCCTAATGAAAAACTGTTTTTT. The full variable domain, its missing parts supplied by reference TRBV28 and TRBJ1-4, is DVKVTQSSRYLVKRTGEKVFLECVQDMDHENMFWYRQDPGLGLRLIYFSYDVKMKEKGDIPEGYSVSREKKERFSLILESASTNQTSMYLCASNQGGPNEKLFFGSGTQLSVL.

There are a few counts of this clone. The rearrangement joins TRBV2 to TRBJ1-2; D ambiguous. The CDR3 extends over 12 amino acids. With 8 bases removed from V and 3 bases from J, the gap between germline ends came to 10 bases. Germline values: CDR1 SNHLY, CDR2 FYNNEI. CDR3 DNA: TGTGCCAGCGACCGGGATTACTATGGCTACACCTTC. The encoded protein is CASDRDYYGYTF.

The J gene is TRBJ2-7, the V gene TRBV4-1; maybe TRBD1 (6 bases). Trimming shortened V by 0 bases and J by 2 bases, and 17 bases separated the two germline ends. CDR1 is MGHRA and CDR2 is YSYEKL in the germline V gene. CDR3 length: 17 amino acids. The CDR3 sequence: CASSQEGAQGRAYEQYF. The CDR3 nucleotides are TGCGCCAGCAGCCAAGAGGGTGCACAGGGTAGAGCCTACGAGCAGTACTTC.

The genes are TRBV28 and TRBJ1-1, with D maybe TRBD1 (6 bases). There are 15 residues in the CDR3. Germline CDR1 MDHEN, CDR2 SYDVKM. The germline V and J ends were trimmed by 6 bases and 4 bases, with 18 bases remaining between them. CDR3 sequence reads: CASSPGEGVSTEAFF. The CDR3 DNA sequence: TGTGCCAGCAGCCCGGGGGAGGGGGTATCCACTGAAGCTTTCTTT.

The rearrangement links TRBV7-2 to TRBJ2-7; possible D gene TRBD2, 6 bases. Germline V gene data show CDR1 as SGHTA and CDR2 as FQGNSA. Deletions cut 3 bases from V and 4 bases from J, with 10 bases between. The CDR3 contains 13 residues. The CDR3 reads CASSFDRGYEQYF. DNA for the CDR3: TGTGCCAGCAGCTTTGACCGGGGGTACGAGCAGTACTTC.

The V and J genes are TRBV3-1 (or the pseudogene TRBV3-2) and TRBJ1-6; D ambiguous. V was clipped by 4 bases and J by 8 bases, with 9 bases between them. This CDR3 comprises 13 residues. Germline CDR1 and CDR2: LGHDT and YNNKEL (reference sequence). The CDR3 coding sequence is TGTGCCAGCAGCCGCCGATCGGATTCACCCCTCCACTTT. Its protein product is CASSRRSDSPLHF.

The CDR3 sequence: CASQPSSGSTDTQYF. For the CDR3, the DNA is TGTGCCAGCCAACCCTCTAGCGGTAGCACAGATACGCAGTATTTT. This chain joins TRBV7-9 and TRBJ2-3, with TRBD2 matching 7 bases. The CDR3 sequence is 15 residues long. The V gene's germline CDR1 is SEHNR and CDR2 FQNEAQ (reference sequence). The trim removed 8 bases at V and 0 bases at J, leaving 8 bases unmatched.

The rearrangement links TRBV5-4 to TRBJ2-4; D ambiguous. The CDR3 runs to 14 residues. The V gene's germline CDR1 is SGHNT and CDR2 YYREEE (reference sequence). V was cut by 0 bases and J by 5 bases, with 9 bases left in between. CDR3 nucleotide sequence: TGTGCCAGCAGCTTGGATGTGGGTCAAAACATTCAGTACTTC. This gives the protein CASSLDVGQNIQYF.

The chain recombines TRBV30 with TRBJ1-5; 8 bases fit TRBD1. The CDR3 sequence is 17 residues long. V lost 0 bases to trimming and J lost 0 bases; unmatched junction nucleotides: 7. Looked up from germline, CDR1 is GTSNPN and CDR2 is SVGIG (reference sequence). This chain's CDR3 is CAWSVRATGASNQPQHF. DNA of the CDR3: TGTGCCTGGAGTGTAAGGGCGACAGGGGCTAGCAATCAGCCCCAGCATTTT.

This clone was detected only a few times. The gene calls are TRBV3-1 (or the pseudogene TRBV3-2) and TRBJ2-3, with 7 bases lining up with TRBD2. Germline assignment: CDR1 LGHDT and CDR2 YNNKEL (reference sequence). The ends lost 4 bases at V and 2 bases at J; junction bases unmatched: 6. The CDR3 is 15 residues long. The CDR3 DNA sequence: TGTGCCAGCAGCCCCGTTCGGGGGGTCACAGATACGCAGTATTTT. Translated, it gives CASSPVRGVTDTQYF.

The CDR3 DNA reads as TGTGCCAGCAGAGACGGGAATTCACCCCTCCACTTT. Residues: CASRDGNSPLHF. The chain employs TRBV7-9 and TRBJ1-6, with D hard to call. CDR1 is SEHNR, CDR2 FQNEAQ, per germline (reference sequence). This CDR3 contains 12 residues. The V and J ends lost 6 bases and 7 bases respectively, with 7 bases between them.